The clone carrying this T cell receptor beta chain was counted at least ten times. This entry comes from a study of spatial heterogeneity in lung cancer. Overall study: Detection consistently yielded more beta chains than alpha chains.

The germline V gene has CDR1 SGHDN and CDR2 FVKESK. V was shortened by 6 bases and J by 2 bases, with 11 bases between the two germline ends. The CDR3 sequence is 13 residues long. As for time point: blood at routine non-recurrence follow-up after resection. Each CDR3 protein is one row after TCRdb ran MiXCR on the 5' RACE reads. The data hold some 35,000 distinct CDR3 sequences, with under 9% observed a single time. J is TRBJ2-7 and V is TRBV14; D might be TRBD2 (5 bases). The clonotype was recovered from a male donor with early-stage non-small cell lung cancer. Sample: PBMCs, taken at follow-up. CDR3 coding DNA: TGTGCCAGCAGGCCTGACGGGGCCTACGAGCAGTACTTC. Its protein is CASRPDGAYEQYF.